The text below deals with one T cell receptor beta chain. Its antigen is undetermined. The germline gene is not matched at one end of the junction; a read error may be the cause. These data belong to a study of tumor-infiltrating lymphocytes in primary liver carcinoma. Across the whole study: By surgical resection, the patients were treated for their primary liver carcinoma. Patients were both men and women, whose ages ran from 30 to 69 years.

Study findings and constraints: Between tumor regions, pairs overlapped more than tumor-adjacent and tumor-blood pairs did. Blood had a significantly lower top-250-clone fraction than tumors did (p = 0.039).

A constant-region primer served to make TCR beta cDNA from approximately 490 ng total RNA. Sequencing libraries for TCR beta derived from three nested multiplex PCR rounds that used slightly modified ARM-PCR. Researchers ran the first two PCR rounds for about 11 cycles each with TRBV1-TRBV30 forward primers and a C-beta reverse primer. MiXCR was run by TCRdb on the multiplex PCR reads, yielding one entry per CDR3 protein. The table records about 180,000 distinct CDR3 sequences, about 60% of them present only once. Germline DNA was also extracted, and blood RNA derived from unsorted whole blood. CDR3 size: 13 residues. Germline CDR1 and CDR2: SGHAT and FQNNGV.

This chain links TRBV11-2 with TRBJ1-1; D is undetermined. The TCR originated in a man aged 35 to 55 with primary liver carcinoma and hepatitis B virus infection. Sequenced material: peripheral blood. The CDR3 reads CTSSTSTGLAAFF. The CDR3, as DNA: TGTACCAGCAGCACTTCGACTGGGCTTGCAGCTTTCTTT.